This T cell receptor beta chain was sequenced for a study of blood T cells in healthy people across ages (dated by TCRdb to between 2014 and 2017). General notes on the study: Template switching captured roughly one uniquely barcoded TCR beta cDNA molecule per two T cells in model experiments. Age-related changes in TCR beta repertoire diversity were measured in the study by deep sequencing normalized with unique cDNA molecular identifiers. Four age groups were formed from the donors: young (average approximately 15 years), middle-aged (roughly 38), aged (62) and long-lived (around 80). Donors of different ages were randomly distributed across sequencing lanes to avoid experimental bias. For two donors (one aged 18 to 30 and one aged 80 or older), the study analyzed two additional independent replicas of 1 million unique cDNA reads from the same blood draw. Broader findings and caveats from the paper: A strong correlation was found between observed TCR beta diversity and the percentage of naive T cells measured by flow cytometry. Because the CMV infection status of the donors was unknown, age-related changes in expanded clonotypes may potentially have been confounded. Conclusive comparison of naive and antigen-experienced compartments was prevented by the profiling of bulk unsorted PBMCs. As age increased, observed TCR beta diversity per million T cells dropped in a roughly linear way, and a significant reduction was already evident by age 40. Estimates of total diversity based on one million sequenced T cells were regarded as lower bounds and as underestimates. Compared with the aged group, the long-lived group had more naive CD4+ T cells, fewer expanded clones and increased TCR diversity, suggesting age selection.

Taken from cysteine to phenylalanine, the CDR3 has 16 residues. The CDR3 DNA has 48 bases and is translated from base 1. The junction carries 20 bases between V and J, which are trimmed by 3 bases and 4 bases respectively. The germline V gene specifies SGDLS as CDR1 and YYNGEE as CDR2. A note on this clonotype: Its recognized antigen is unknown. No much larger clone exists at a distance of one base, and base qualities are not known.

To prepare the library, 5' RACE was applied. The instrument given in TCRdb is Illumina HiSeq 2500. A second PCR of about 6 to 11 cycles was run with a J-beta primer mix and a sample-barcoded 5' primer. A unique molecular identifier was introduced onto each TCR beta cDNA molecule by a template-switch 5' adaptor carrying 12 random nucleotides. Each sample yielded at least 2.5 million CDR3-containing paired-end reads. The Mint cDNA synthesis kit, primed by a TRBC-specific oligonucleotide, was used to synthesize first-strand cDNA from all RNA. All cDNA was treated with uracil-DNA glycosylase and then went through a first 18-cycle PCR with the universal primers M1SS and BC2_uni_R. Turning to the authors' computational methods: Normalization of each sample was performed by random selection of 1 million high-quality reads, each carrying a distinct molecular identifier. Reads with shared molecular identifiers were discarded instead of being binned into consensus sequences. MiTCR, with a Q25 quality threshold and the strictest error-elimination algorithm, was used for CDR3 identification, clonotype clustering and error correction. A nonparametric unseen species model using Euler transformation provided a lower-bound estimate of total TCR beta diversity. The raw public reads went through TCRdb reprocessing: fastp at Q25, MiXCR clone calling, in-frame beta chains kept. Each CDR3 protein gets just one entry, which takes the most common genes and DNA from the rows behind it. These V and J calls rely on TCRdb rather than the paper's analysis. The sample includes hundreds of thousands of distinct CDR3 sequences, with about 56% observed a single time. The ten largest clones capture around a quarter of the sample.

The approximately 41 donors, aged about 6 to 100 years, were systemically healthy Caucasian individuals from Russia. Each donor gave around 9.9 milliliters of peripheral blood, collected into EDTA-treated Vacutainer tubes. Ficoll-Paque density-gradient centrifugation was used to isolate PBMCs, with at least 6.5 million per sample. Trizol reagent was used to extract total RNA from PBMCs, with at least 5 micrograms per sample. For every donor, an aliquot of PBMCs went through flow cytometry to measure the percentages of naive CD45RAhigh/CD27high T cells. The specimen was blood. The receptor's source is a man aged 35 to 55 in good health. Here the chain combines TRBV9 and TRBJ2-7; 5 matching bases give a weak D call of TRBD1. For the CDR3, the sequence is CASSGGLEQGLYEQYF. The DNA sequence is TGTGCCAGCAGCGGCGGATTGGAGCAGGGTCTATACGAGCAGTACTTC. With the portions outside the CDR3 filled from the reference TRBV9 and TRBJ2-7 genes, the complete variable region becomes DSGVTQTPKHLITATGQRVTLRCSPRSGDLSVYWYQQSLDQGLQFLIQYYNGEERAKGNILERFSAQQFPDLHSELNLSSLELGDSALYFCASSGGLEQGLYEQYFGPGTRLTVT.